One sample yielded the 25 T cell receptor beta chains listed below, sequenced in a study of shared clonotypes between healthy human individuals. Clones were sequenced by immunoSEQ multiplex PCR, and TCRdb holds only the in-frame ones, with some missing. This table holds approximately 2.3 million clones, approximately 93% found once. Sequenced material: naive CD4+ T cells from PBMCs. Indicated subset: CD45RA+ positively selected. The receptors here all came from a man between 18 and 35 years old in good health. Some clones in this sample may be carry-over from other donors' samples.

Note on this clone: The sample holds other DNA sequences that translate to the same CDR3. The chain joins TRBV5-1 to TRBJ2-1; 7 bases fit TRBD2. Germline V CDR1 and CDR2: SGHRS, YFSETQ. The CDR3 is 15 residues long. V gave up 4 bases and J gave up 0 bases; unmatched junction bases: 4. The CDR3 DNA is TGCGCCAGCAGCCCGGGACTACCCTCCTACAATGAGCAGTTCTTC. It is translated as CASSPGLPSYNEQFF.

The chain links TRBV7-2 to TRBJ2-3; 10 nucleotides align to TRBD2. Per the germline V gene, CDR1 is SGHTA and CDR2 is FQGNSA. This CDR3 is built from 16 residues. J gave up 5 bases and V 0 bases, and 5 bases lay outside the gene matches. The CDR3 coding sequence is TGTGCCAGCAGCTTAGCCAGCGGGAGGGCCAAAGATACGCAGTATTTT. Its protein product is CASSLASGRAKDTQYF.

V is TRBV29-1 and J is TRBJ2-3; no clear D. This CDR3 is built from 11 residues. From germline, CDR1 is SQVTM and CDR2 ANQGSEA. The V end was cut by 6 bases, the J end by 4 bases, with 8 bases between. The CDR3 is CSVIGADTQYF. As DNA, the CDR3 is TGCAGCGTGATCGGCGCAGATACGCAGTATTTT.

This sequence joins TRBV14 and TRBJ1-3; D call uncertain. The V end was cut by 4 bases, the J end by 3 bases, with 10 bases between. CDR3 length: 14 residues. Germline V lookup: CDR1 SGHDN, CDR2 FVKESK. CDR3 coding DNA: TGTGCCAGCAGCCCCCGGGGATTTGGAAACACCATATATTTT. It encodes CASSPRGFGNTIYF.

This chain links TRBV15 with TRBJ2-1; weak D call: TRBD2 (5 bases). The CDR3 loop spans 13 amino acids. Per the germline V gene, CDR1 is LNHNV and CDR2 is YYDKDF (reference sequence). V was clipped by 1 base and J by 6 bases, with 7 bases between them. CDR3: CATSRGLFNEQFF. CDR3 coding DNA: TGTGCCACCAGCAGAGGACTATTCAATGAGCAGTTCTTC.

The chain is built from TRBV27 and TRBJ1-1; a possible D gene is TRBD1 (5 bases). Germline V gene sequence: CDR1 MNHEY, CDR2 SMNVEV (reference sequence). V lost 6 bases and J lost 10, with 18 bases in between. The CDR3 totals 13 residues. Here the CDR3 DNA reads TGTGCCAGCAGAAAGGGGACCGGTGGAGTAGCTTTCTTT. Translated, it gives CASRKGTGGVAFF.

The chain combines TRBV5-4 with TRBJ2-2, with D uncertain. Trimming removed 0 bases at V and 0 bases at J, with 9 bases between. The CDR3 is 16 residues long. Germline V gene data show CDR1 as SGHNT and CDR2 as YYREEE (reference sequence). The CDR3 spells CASSLVADANTGELFF. The CDR3 coding sequence is TGTGCCAGCAGCTTGGTTGCGGACGCGAACACCGGGGAGCTGTTTTTT.

The gene calls are TRBV13 and TRBJ2-7, with 8 bases matching TRBD1. The V gene's germline CDR1 is PRHDT and CDR2 FYEKMQ (reference sequence). The length of the CDR3 is 15 residues. V lost 5 bases, J lost 5 bases, and 11 bases stayed unmatched. For the CDR3, the DNA is TGTGCCAGCAGCCCCGGACAGGGCCCTGGGGACGAGCAGTACTTC. It encodes CASSPGQGPGDEQYF.

The chain couples TRBV9 to TRBJ1-1; D gene uncertain. Germline V gene lookup returns CDR1 SGDLS and CDR2 YYNGEE. V lost 2 bases and J lost 1, with 9 bases in between. This CDR3 has 14 amino acids. Here the CDR3 reads CASSVAQENTEAFF. CDR3 DNA sequence: TGTGCCAGCAGCGTGGCCCAGGAGAACACTGAAGCTTTCTTT.

The chain joins TRBV7-9 to TRBJ2-7, with D hard to call. The CDR3 is 15 residues long. Looked up from germline, CDR1 is SEHNR and CDR2 is FQNEAQ (reference sequence). The ends were cut back, 0 bases at V and 3 bases at J, with 12 bases in the middle. CDR3 nucleotide sequence: TGTGCCAGCAGCTTAGCTACAACAGCTCACTACGAGCAGTACTTC. Its protein is CASSLATTAHYEQYF.

On this clone itself: This same CDR3 is encoded by further DNA sequences in the sample. The CDR3 bases are TGCGCCAGCAGCTTCTCCGCGAACACCGGGGAGCTGTTTTTT. Encoded protein: CASSFSANTGELFF. The V gene is TRBV5-1, the J gene TRBJ2-2; no firm D call. The ends were cut back, 2 bases at V and 0 bases at J, with 5 bases in the middle. The germline CDR1 and CDR2 sequences are SGHRS and YFSETQ. The CDR3 is made up of 14 amino acids.

A word on this clone: The identical CDR3 is also encoded by other nucleotide sequences in the sample. The chain is built from TRBV7-2 and TRBJ2-3; D remains ambiguous. Germline V gene lookup returns CDR1 SGHTA and CDR2 FQGNSA. Trimming left V 1 base short and J 6 bases short, with 8 bases between. The CDR3 is 13 amino acids. Here the CDR3 DNA reads TGTGCCAGCAGCTTAGGTAGGGCTGATACGCAGTATTTT. Protein: CASSLGRADTQYF.

The V gene is TRBV28, the J gene TRBJ2-4; tentative D call: TRBD2 (6 bases). The CDR3 length is 12 residues. V was clipped by 7 bases and J by 4 bases, with 8 bases between them. Germline CDR1 is MDHEN and CDR2 is SYDVKM. CDR3 sequence reads: CASTRGKNIQYF. In DNA form, the CDR3 reads TGTGCCAGCACTCGGGGGAAAAACATTCAGTACTTC. Complete variable domain (other parts from reference TRBV28 and TRBJ2-4): DVKVTQSSRYLVKRTGEKVFLECVQDMDHENMFWYRQDPGLGLRLIYFSYDVKMKEKGDIPEGYSVSREKKERFSLILESASTNQTSMYLCASTRGKNIQYFGAGTRLSVL.

This clone has a single count. The V call is TRBV7-9, the J call TRBJ1-2; weak D call: TRBD1 (5 bases). The CDR3 contains 15 residues. Trimming took off 0 bases at V and 8 bases at J, with 16 bases between the two ends. Per the germline V gene, CDR1 is SEHNR and CDR2 is FQNEAQ (reference sequence). The CDR3 spells CASSLASSGYAGYTF. The CDR3 DNA sequence: TGTGCCAGCAGCTTAGCTTCGTCAGGGTATGCCGGCTACACCTTC.

This chain links TRBV2 with TRBJ2-5; TRBD1 aligns across 7 bases. The V gene's germline CDR1 is SNHLY and CDR2 FYNNEI. The CDR3 has 14 amino acids. V lost 7 bases and J lost 7; bases outside the gene matches: 12. The CDR3 sequence is CASTPQTGPPTQYF. In DNA, the CDR3 is TGTGCCAGCACCCCTCAGACAGGGCCTCCGACCCAGTACTTC.

V and J are TRBV19 and TRBJ2-5, with 7 positions matching TRBD1. The V segment lost 3 bases and the J segment 7 bases; nucleotides outside the gene matches: 8. The CDR3 has 14 amino acids. Germline V lookup: CDR1 LNHDA, CDR2 SQIVND (reference sequence). This CDR3 is CASSIHRGSGTQYF. As DNA, the CDR3 is TGTGCCAGTAGTATCCACAGGGGTTCGGGGACCCAGTACTTC.

The chain has TRBV7-2 and TRBJ2-7, with a weak D call TRBD1 (6 bases). Germline V gene lookup returns CDR1 SGHTA and CDR2 FQGNSA. The CDR3 loop spans 13 amino acids. V lost 5 bases and J lost 1, with 9 bases in between. CDR3 sequence reads: CASSRDTSYEQYF. The DNA for the CDR3 is TGTGCCAGCAGCAGGGACACATCCTACGAGCAGTACTTC. The variable domain in full, completed from reference TRBV7-2 and TRBJ2-7, reads GAGVSQSPSNKVTEKGKDVELRCDPISGHTALYWYRQSLGQGLEFLIYFQGNSAPDKSGLPSDRFSAERTGGSVSTLTIQRTQQEDSAVYLCASSRDTSYEQYFGPGTRLTVT.

This clone was detected once. This rearrangement joins TRBV27 to TRBJ1-1; 8 bases line up with TRBD1. V was clipped by 6 bases and J by 4 bases; unmatched bases: 7. CDR1 MNHEY and CDR2 SMNVEV come from the germline V gene (reference sequence). This CDR3 is built from 14 residues. The CDR3 region is CASRVRGLSTEAFF. CDR3 nucleotide sequence: TGTGCCAGCAGGGTCAGGGGGCTGAGCACTGAAGCTTTCTTT.

This clone was recorded once. The chain couples TRBV21-1 to TRBJ1-2. TRBV21-1 counts as a pseudogene. The CDR3 length is 15 residues. CDR3 coding DNA: TGTGCCAGCAGCAAAGTCACCGGGGGCGGGTATGGCTACACCTTC. Residues: CASSKVTGGGYGYTF.

The rearrangement joins TRBV6-5 to TRBJ2-7, with 8 positions matching TRBD2. The CDR3 is 15 amino acids. The ends lost 6 bases at V and 3 bases at J; junction bases unmatched: 10. Germline CDR1 and CDR2: MNHEY and SVGAGI. The CDR3 loop is CASRGVAGRDYEQYF. DNA of the CDR3: TGTGCCAGCAGGGGGGTAGCGGGGCGTGACTACGAGCAGTACTTC.

In the case of this clone: Different DNA sequences within this sample yield the same CDR3. The CDR3 loop reads CASGQGAGQPQHF. The CDR3 region has the DNA TGCGCCAGCGGACAGGGGGCGGGTCAGCCCCAGCATTTT. V usage is TRBV5-1 and J usage is TRBJ1-5, with 11 bases aligning to TRBD1. The CDR3 consists of 13 residues. V was pared by 7 bases and J by 6 bases, with 3 bases of the junction left unmatched. The germline V gene encodes CDR1 SGHRS and CDR2 YFSETQ. The full variable domain, in which reference TRBV5-1 and TRBJ1-5 provide the parts outside the CDR3, is KAGVTQTPRYLIKTRGQQVTLSCSPISGHRSVSWYQQTPGQGLQFLFEYFSETQRNKGNFPGRFSGRQFSNSRSEMNVSTLELGDSALYLCASGQGAGQPQHFGDGTRLSIL.

The chain is built from TRBV18 and TRBJ2-7; no firm D call. Deletions cut 2 bases from V and 5 bases from J, with 16 bases between. The CDR3 runs 15 residues. CDR1 is KGHSH, CDR2 LQKENI, per germline. The CDR3 here is CASSPYEMSIHEQYF. The CDR3 coding sequence is TGTGCCAGCTCACCATACGAGATGAGCATCCACGAGCAGTACTTC.

The chain recombines TRBV7-9 with TRBJ2-7, with 9 bases lining up with TRBD2. V shed 2 bases and J 4 bases; nucleotides not matched to a gene: 9. Germline V gene data show CDR1 as SEHNR and CDR2 as FQNEAQ (reference sequence). CDR3 length: 16 amino acids. CDR3 amino acids: CASSLTGREGRYEQYF. CDR3 sequence (DNA): TGTGCCAGCAGCTTAACGGGGCGGGAGGGAAGGTACGAGCAGTACTTC.

This sequence joins TRBV28 and TRBJ1-2; D remains ambiguous. The germline gives CDR1 MDHEN, CDR2 SYDVKM. Trimming removed 5 bases at V and 2 bases at J, with 9 bases between. This CDR3 comprises 13 residues. The CDR3 loop reads CASSLPHNYGYTF. CDR3 in DNA: TGTGCCAGCAGTCTCCCGCACAACTATGGCTACACCTTC.

CDR3 region: CASSLERLEAFF. The CDR3 nucleotides read TGTGCCAGCAGCTTAGAGCGACTCGAAGCTTTCTTT. The chain carries TRBV7-9 and TRBJ1-1, with D unresolved. Germline CDR1 is SEHNR and CDR2 is FQNEAQ (reference sequence). The CDR3 is made up of 12 amino acids. Trimming shortened V by 1 base and J by 8 bases, and 8 bases separated the two germline ends.